The 11 T cell receptor beta chains below were found in one sample sequenced in a study of shared clonotypes between healthy human individuals. Sequenced by immunoSEQ multiplex PCR; TCRdb stores in-frame clones only, minus some. The table lists roughly 1,500,000 clones, 98% of them singletons. The specimen sequenced was naive CD4+ T cells sorted from blood. Subset here: CD45RA+ positively selected. These TCRs come from a man aged 25-45 years in good health.

The CDR3 is CASSPRAGSTGELFF. In nucleotides, the CDR3 is TGTGCCAGCAGCCCCCGGGCAGGGTCCACCGGGGAGCTGTTTTTT. V usage is TRBV7-2 and J usage is TRBJ2-2; TRBD1 is a possible D gene (5 bases). This CDR3 region has 15 residues. V dropped 5 bases and J dropped 4 bases, with 14 bases sitting between them. From germline, CDR1 is SGHTA and CDR2 FQGNSA.

This rearrangement joins TRBV30 to TRBJ2-7; a possible D gene is TRBD1 (5 bases). The CDR3 covers 17 residues. Per germline, CDR1 GTSNPN and CDR2 SVGIG (reference sequence). The ends were cut back, 2 bases at V and 1 base at J, with 21 bases in the middle. This CDR3 reads CAWSHGVAGQGSYEQYF. The CDR3 nucleotides read TGTGCCTGGAGTCATGGGGTTGCAGGGCAGGGATCCTACGAGCAGTACTTC.

This clone was seen only once. This chain connects TRBV30 to TRBJ1-3; D ambiguous. CDR3 length: 13 amino acids. The V end was cut by 2 bases, the J end by 0 bases, with 5 bases between. Germline assignment: CDR1 GTSNPN and CDR2 SVGIG (reference sequence). DNA of the CDR3: TGTGCCTGGAGTCAGAGCTCTGGAAACACCATATATTTT. The encoded protein is CAWSQSSGNTIYF. The variable domain in full, with the rest retrieved from reference TRBV30 and TRBJ1-3, is SQTIHQWPATLVQPVGSPLSLECTVEGTSNPNLYWYRQAAGRGLQLLFYSVGIGQISSEVPQNLSASRPQDRQFILSSKKLLLSDSGFYLCAWSQSSGNTIYFGEGSWLTVV.

This clone was counted a single time. V gene TRBV7-2 combines with J gene TRBJ1-4; D gene ambiguous. This CDR3 comprises 14 residues. Germline V gene sequence: CDR1 SGHTA, CDR2 FQGNSA. Trimming removed 4 bases from V and 1 base from J, with 7 bases in between. The CDR3 coding sequence is TGTGCCAGCAGCTCGGGTTTAACTAATGAAAAACTGTTTTTT. It specifies CASSSGLTNEKLFF.

The chain has TRBV10-3 and TRBJ2-1; the D is unclear. The germline V and J ends were trimmed by 4 bases and 4 bases, with 8 bases remaining between them. Germline V gives CDR1 ENHRY, CDR2 SYGVKD. The CDR3 has 13 amino acids. Written as DNA, the CDR3 is TGTGCCATCAGTGTTGACTTTTACAATGAGCAGTTCTTC. Its translation: CAISVDFYNEQFF.

The chain carries TRBV10-3 and TRBJ2-7; a possible D gene is TRBD1 (6 bases). Germline assignment: CDR1 ENHRY and CDR2 SYGVKD. This CDR3 is 14 amino acids long. Trimming shortened V by 11 bases and J by 4 bases, and 21 bases separated the two germline ends. CDR3 region: CAAWILQGWYEQYF. CDR3 nucleotides: TGTGCCGCTTGGATATTACAGGGTTGGTACGAGCAGTACTTC.

The chain has TRBV12-5 and TRBJ2-2, with 12 bases lining up with TRBD2. The CDR3 has 17 residues. Trimming at V came to 6 bases and at J to 3 bases, leaving 8 bases not matched to a gene. The germline CDR1 and CDR2 sequences are LGHNT and FRNRAP. The CDR3 sequence: CASGRTSGIDDTGELFF. The DNA of the CDR3 is TGTGCTAGTGGACGGACTAGCGGGATTGACGACACCGGGGAGCTGTTTTTT.

The gene calls are TRBV27 and TRBJ2-5, with D possibly matching TRBD1 (6 bases). Germline loops: CDR1 MNHEY, CDR2 SMNVEV (reference sequence). Trimming took 6 bases from V and 4 from J, leaving 15 bases between them. CDR3 length equals 14 residues. The CDR3 protein is CASSIGQRSETQYF. In nucleotides, the CDR3 is TGTGCCAGCAGCATTGGACAGCGATCAGAGACCCAGTACTTC.

This chain links TRBV27 with TRBJ1-5; D unclear. Germline assignment: CDR1 MNHEY and CDR2 SMNVEV (reference sequence). This CDR3 has 17 amino acids. Trimming shortened V by 3 bases and J by 5 bases, and 20 bases separated the two germline ends. CDR3 DNA sequence: TGTGCCAGCAGTTTGAGGTTAAGTGTTCGGTCCGATCAGCCCCAGCATTTT. Translating it yields CASSLRLSVRSDQPQHF.

This chain uses TRBV2 with TRBJ2-3; D ambiguous. V was trimmed by 4 bases and J by 3 bases, leaving 5 bases between them. Germline assignment: CDR1 SNHLY and CDR2 FYNNEI. The CDR3 is made up of 12 amino acids. This CDR3 is CASSVVTDTQYF. As DNA, the CDR3 is TGTGCCAGCAGTGTCGTAACAGATACGCAGTATTTT. Based on the CDR3 plus reference TRBV2 and TRBJ2-3, the full variable domain is EPEVTQTPSHQVTQMGQEVILRCVPISNHLYFYWYRQILGQKVEFLVSFYNNEISEKSEIFDDQFSVERPDGSNFTLKIRSTKLEDSAMYFCASSVVTDTQYFGPGTRLTVL.

V gene TRBV6-5 combines with J gene TRBJ2-5, with TRBD2 matching 7 bases. The CDR3 spans 13 residues. The V gene's germline CDR1 is MNHEY and CDR2 SVGAGI. V shed 0 bases, J shed 9 bases, and the junction held 4 bases outside the gene matches. The CDR3 DNA reads as TGTGCCAGCAGTTACTCGACGGGGGGAGCCCAGTACTTC. Translating gives CASSYSTGGAQYF.